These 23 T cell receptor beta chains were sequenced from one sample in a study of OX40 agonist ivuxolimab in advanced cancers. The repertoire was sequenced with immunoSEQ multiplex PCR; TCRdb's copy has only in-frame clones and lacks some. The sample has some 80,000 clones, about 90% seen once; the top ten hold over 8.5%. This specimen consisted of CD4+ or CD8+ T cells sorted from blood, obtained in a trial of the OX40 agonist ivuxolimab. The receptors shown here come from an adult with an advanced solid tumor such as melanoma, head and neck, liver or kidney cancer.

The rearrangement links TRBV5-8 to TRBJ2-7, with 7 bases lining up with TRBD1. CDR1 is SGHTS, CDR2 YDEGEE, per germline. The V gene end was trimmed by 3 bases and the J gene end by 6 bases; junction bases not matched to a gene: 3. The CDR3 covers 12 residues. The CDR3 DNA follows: TGTGCCAGCAGCTCGGGACAGATCGAGCAGTACTTC. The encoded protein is CASSSGQIEQYF.

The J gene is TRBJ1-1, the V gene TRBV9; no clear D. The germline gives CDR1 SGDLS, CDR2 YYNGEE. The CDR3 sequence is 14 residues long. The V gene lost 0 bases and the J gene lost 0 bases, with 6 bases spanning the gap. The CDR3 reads CASSVAVMNTEAFF. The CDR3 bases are TGTGCCAGCAGCGTAGCCGTCATGAACACTGAAGCTTTCTTT. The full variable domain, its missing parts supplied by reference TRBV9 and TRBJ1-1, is DSGVTQTPKHLITATGQRVTLRCSPRSGDLSVYWYQQSLDQGLQFLIQYYNGEERAKGNILERFSAQQFPDLHSELNLSSLELGDSALYFCASSVAVMNTEAFFGQGTRLTVV.

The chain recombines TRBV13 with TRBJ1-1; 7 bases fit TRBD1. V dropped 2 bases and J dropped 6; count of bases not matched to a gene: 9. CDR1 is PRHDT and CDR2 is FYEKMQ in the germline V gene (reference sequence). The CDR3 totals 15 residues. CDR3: CASSLPRGAVAEAFF. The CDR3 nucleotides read TGTGCCAGCAGCTTACCCAGGGGGGCCGTCGCTGAAGCTTTCTTT.

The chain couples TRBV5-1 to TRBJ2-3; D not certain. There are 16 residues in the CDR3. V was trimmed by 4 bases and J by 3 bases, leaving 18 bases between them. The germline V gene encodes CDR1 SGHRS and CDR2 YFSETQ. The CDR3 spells CASSLPPAASTDTQYF. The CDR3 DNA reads TGCGCCAGCAGCCTCCCCCCTGCGGCAAGTACAGATACGCAGTATTTT.

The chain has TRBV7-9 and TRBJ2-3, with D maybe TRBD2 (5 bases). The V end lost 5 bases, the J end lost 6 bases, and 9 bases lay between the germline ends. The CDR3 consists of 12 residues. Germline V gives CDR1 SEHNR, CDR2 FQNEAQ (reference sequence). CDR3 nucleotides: TGTGCCAGCAGCCGGGATCTTGATACGCAGTATTTT. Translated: CASSRDLDTQYF.

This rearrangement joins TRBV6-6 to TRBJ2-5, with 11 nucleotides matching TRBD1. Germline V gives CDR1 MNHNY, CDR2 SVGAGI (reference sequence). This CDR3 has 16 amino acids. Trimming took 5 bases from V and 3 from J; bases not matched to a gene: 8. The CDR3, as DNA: TGTGCCAGCAGTCCCCTGGACAGGGGGCTAGAAGAGACCCAGTACTTC. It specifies CASSPLDRGLEETQYF.

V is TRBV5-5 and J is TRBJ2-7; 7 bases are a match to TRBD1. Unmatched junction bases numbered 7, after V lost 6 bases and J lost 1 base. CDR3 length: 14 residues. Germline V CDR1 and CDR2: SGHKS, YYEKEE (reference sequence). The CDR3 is CASTAGTASYEQYF. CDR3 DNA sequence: TGTGCCAGCACCGCCGGGACAGCGTCCTACGAGCAGTACTTC.

CDR3 coding DNA: TGTGCCATCAGTGGAATAGGGGGCATTATGGCTAACTATGGCTACACCTTC. It specifies CAISGIGGIMANYGYTF. The chain joins TRBV10-3 to TRBJ1-2; 7 bases agree with TRBD1. The V gene end was trimmed by 4 bases and the J gene end by 0 bases; junction bases not matched to a gene: 11. This CDR3 spans 17 amino acids. Germline V gene data show CDR1 as ENHRY and CDR2 as SYGVKD.

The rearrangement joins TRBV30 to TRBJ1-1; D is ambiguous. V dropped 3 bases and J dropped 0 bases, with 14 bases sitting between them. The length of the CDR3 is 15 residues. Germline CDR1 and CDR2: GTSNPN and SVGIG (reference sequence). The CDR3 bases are TGTGCCTGGAGGGTAGTTGAGAACCTGAACACTGAAGCTTTCTTT. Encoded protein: CAWRVVENLNTEAFF. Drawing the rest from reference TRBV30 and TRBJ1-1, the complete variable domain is SQTIHQWPATLVQPVGSPLSLECTVEGTSNPNLYWYRQAAGRGLQLLFYSVGIGQISSEVPQNLSASRPQDRQFILSSKKLLLSDSGFYLCAWRVVENLNTEAFFGQGTRLTVV.

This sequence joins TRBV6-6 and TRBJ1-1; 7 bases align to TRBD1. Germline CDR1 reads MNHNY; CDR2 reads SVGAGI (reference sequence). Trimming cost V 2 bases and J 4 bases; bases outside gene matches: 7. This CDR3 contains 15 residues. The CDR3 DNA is TGTGCCAGCAGTTACCCCGACAGGGTTGGCACTGAAGCTTTCTTT. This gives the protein CASSYPDRVGTEAFF.

Written as DNA, the CDR3 is TGTGCCAGCAGTCAAAAGTCCGGGACCTATGGCTACACCTTC. Translation: CASSQKSGTYGYTF. The rearrangement links TRBV27 to TRBJ1-2; weak D call: TRBD1 (5 bases). The CDR3 contains 14 residues. The V and J ends lost 5 bases and 4 bases respectively, with 14 bases between them. The germline V gene has CDR1 MNHEY and CDR2 SMNVEV (reference sequence).

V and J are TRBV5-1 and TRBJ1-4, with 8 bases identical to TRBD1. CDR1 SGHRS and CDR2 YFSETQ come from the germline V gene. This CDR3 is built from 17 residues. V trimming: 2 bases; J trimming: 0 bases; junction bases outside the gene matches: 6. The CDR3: CASSFGQGRATNEKLFF. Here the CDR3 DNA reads TGCGCCAGCAGCTTTGGACAGGGAAGAGCAACTAATGAAAAACTGTTTTTT.

In DNA form, the CDR3 reads TGTGCCAGCAGCCCCGCCGGACAGCTGATCAGCACAGATACGCAGTATTTT. This gives the protein CASSPAGQLISTDTQYF. The chain joins TRBV13 to TRBJ2-3; D is possibly TRBD1 (6 bases). Germline values: CDR1 PRHDT, CDR2 FYEKMQ (reference sequence). The CDR3 runs 17 residues. Trimming stripped 5 bases from V and 0 bases from J, with 18 bases between.

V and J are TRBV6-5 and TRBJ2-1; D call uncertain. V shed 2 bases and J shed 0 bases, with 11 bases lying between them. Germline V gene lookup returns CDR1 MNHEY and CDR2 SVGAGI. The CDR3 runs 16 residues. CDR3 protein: CASSYMGPSSYNEQFF. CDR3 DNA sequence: TGTGCCAGCAGTTACATGGGCCCGAGCTCCTACAATGAGCAGTTCTTC.

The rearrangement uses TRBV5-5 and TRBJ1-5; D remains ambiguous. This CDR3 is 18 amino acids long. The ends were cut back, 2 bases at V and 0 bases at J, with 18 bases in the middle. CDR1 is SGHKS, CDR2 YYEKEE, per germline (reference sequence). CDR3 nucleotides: TGTGCCAGCAGCTTCGGACCCTCAGGCGGGTATAGCAATCAGCCCCAGCATTTT. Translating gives CASSFGPSGGYSNQPQHF. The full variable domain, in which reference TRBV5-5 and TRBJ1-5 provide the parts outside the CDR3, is DAGVTQSPTHLIKTRGQQVTLRCSPISGHKSVSWYQQVLGQGPQFIFQYYEKEERGRGNFPDRFSARQFPNYSSELNVNALLLGDSALYLCASSFGPSGGYSNQPQHFGDGTRLSIL.

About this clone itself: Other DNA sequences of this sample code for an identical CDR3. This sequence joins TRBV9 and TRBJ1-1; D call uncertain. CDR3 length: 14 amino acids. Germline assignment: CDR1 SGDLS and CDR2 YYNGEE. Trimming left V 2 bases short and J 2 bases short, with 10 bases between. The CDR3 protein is CASSVGVGNTEAFF. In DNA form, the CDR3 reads TGTGCCAGCAGCGTTGGGGTTGGTAACACTGAAGCTTTCTTT.

The CDR3 DNA sequence: TGTGCCAGCAGCTTAAACGGTTTTGGGAACACTGAAGCTTTCTTT. This sequence encodes CASSLNGFGNTEAFF. This chain links TRBV7-3 with TRBJ1-1, with no clear D. CDR3 length: 15 amino acids. Looked up from germline, CDR1 is SGHTA and CDR2 is FQGTGA. With 1 base removed from V and 1 base from J, the gap between germline ends came to 10 bases. Full variable domain (rest looked up from reference TRBV7-3 and TRBJ1-1): GAGVSQTPSNKVTEKGKYVELRCDPISGHTALYWYRQSLGQGPEFLIYFQGTGAADDSGLPNDRFFAVRPEGSVSTLKIQRTERGDSAVYLCASSLNGFGNTEAFFGQGTRLTVV.

CDR3 coding DNA: TGTGCCACCTCGACAGGGGGCCACGAGCAGTACTTC. Its protein product is CATSTGGHEQYF. V and J are TRBV27 and TRBJ2-7; 10 bases match TRBD1. V lost 10 bases, J lost 5 bases, and 5 bases stayed unmatched. This CDR3 is built from 12 residues. Per the germline V gene, CDR1 is MNHEY and CDR2 is SMNVEV (reference sequence).

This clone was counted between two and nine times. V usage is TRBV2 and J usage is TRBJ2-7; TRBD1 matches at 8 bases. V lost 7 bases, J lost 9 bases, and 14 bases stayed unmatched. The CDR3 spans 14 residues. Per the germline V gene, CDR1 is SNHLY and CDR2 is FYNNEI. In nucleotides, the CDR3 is TGTGCCAGCACTGGGACAGGACCCTTCACTGTGCAGTACTTC. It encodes CASTGTGPFTVQYF.

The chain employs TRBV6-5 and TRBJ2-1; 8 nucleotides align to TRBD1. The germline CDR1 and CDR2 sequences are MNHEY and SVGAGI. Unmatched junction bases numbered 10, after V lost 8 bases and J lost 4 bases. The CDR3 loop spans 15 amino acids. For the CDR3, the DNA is TGTGCCAGCCGTTCGGACAGGGACCCTTACAATGAGCAGTTCTTC. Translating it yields CASRSDRDPYNEQFF.

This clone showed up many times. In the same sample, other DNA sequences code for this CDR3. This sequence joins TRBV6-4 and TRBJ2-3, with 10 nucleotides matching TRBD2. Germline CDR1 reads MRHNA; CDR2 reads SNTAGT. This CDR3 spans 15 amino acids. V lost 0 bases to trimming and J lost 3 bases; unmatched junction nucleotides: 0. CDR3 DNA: TGTGCCAGCAGTGACTCTAGCGGGGGGACAGATACGCAGTATTTT. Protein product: CASSDSSGGTDTQYF.

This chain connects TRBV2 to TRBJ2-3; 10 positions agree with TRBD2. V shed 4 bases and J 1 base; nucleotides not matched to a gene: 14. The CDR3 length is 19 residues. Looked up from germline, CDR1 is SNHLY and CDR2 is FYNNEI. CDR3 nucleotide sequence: TGTGCCAGCAGTGTAACTGAGCGGGGGGGCTCCGACGGCACAGATACGCAGTATTTT. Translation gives CASSVTERGGSDGTDTQYF. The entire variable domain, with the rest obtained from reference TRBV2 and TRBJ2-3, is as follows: EPEVTQTPSHQVTQMGQEVILRCVPISNHLYFYWYRQILGQKVEFLVSFYNNEISEKSEIFDDQFSVERPDGSNFTLKIRSTKLEDSAMYFCASSVTERGGSDGTDTQYFGPGTRLTVL.

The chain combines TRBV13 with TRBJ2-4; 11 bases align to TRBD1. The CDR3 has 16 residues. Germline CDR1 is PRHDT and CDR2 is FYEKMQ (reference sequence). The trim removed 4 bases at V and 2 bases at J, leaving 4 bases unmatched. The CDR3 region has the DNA TGTGCCAGCAGCTGGACAGGGGGCTGGTCCAAAAACATTCAGTACTTC. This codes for CASSWTGGWSKNIQYF.